The 10 T cell receptor beta chains in this list originate from one sample, sequenced in a study of OX40 agonist ivuxolimab in advanced cancers. This table comes from immunoSEQ multiplex PCR, and its TCRdb copy is limited to in-frame clones, with some not included. The repertoire holds roughly 70,000 clones, roughly 80% seen once, with 0.9% to 1.2% in the top ten. The sequencing used CD4+ or CD8+ T cells sorted from blood, collected in a trial of the OX40 agonist ivuxolimab. The receptors were gathered from an adult with an advanced solid tumor such as melanoma, head and neck, liver or kidney cancer.

This clone was seen just once. V gene TRBV29-1 combines with J gene TRBJ1-5; D may be TRBD1 (5 bases). Trimming removed 7 bases from V and 2 bases from J, with 18 bases in between. The CDR3 covers 15 residues. Germline V gene sequence: CDR1 SQVTM, CDR2 ANQGSEA. The CDR3 loop is CSALGRAYCNQPQHF. CDR3 in DNA: TGCAGCGCCCTGGGCAGGGCCTATTGCAATCAGCCCCAGCATTTT.

There are a few counts of this clone. The genes are TRBV27 and TRBJ1-2; D possibly corresponds to TRBD1 (5 bases). CDR1 and CDR2 from the germline V gene are MNHEY and SMNVEV (reference sequence). The CDR3 has 13 amino acids. With 5 bases removed from V and 7 bases from J, the gap between germline ends came to 14 bases. The CDR3 loop is CASSRGTAGGYTF. Here the CDR3 DNA reads TGTGCCAGCAGTCGGGGGACCGCGGGTGGCTACACCTTC.

The V call is TRBV27, the J call TRBJ2-7; possible D gene TRBD2, 7 bases. V lost 6 bases and J lost 4, with 13 bases in between. The CDR3 runs 13 residues. In germline, CDR1 is MNHEY, CDR2 SMNVEV (reference sequence). The CDR3: CASRRGGAYEQYF. DNA for the CDR3: TGTGCCAGCAGACGAGGGGGGGCTTACGAGCAGTACTTC.

This chain joins TRBV11-3 and TRBJ1-1; 8 positions agree with TRBD1. Germline loops: CDR1 SGHNT, CDR2 YENEEA. The CDR3 has 14 amino acids. Trimming cost V 5 bases and J 1 base; bases outside gene matches: 3. Here the CDR3 reads CASSHRGENTEAFF. The CDR3, as DNA: TGTGCCAGCAGCCACAGGGGGGAGAACACTGAAGCTTTCTTT.

The rearrangement uses TRBV19 and TRBJ1-1, with a tentative D call TRBD1 (6 bases). Germline V lookup: CDR1 LNHDA, CDR2 SQIVND (reference sequence). The CDR3 consists of 18 residues. With 4 bases removed from V and 1 base from J, the gap between germline ends came to 22 bases. The CDR3 is CASSRGRGYGDGNTEAFF. CDR3 nucleotide sequence: TGTGCCAGTAGTAGGGGAAGGGGGTACGGGGACGGGAACACTGAAGCTTTCTTT.

The V call is TRBV5-5, the J call TRBJ2-1; perhaps TRBD1 as D (5 bases). This CDR3 spans 14 amino acids. The ends were cut back, 2 bases at V and 6 bases at J, with 12 bases in the middle. Germline V gene sequence: CDR1 SGHKS, CDR2 YYEKEE (reference sequence). The CDR3 loop reads CASSLPWGGNEQFF. CDR3 DNA sequence: TGTGCCAGCAGCTTACCTTGGGGCGGCAATGAGCAGTTCTTC. Full variable domain (outside the CDR3, taken from reference TRBV5-5 and TRBJ2-1): DAGVTQSPTHLIKTRGQQVTLRCSPISGHKSVSWYQQVLGQGPQFIFQYYEKEERGRGNFPDRFSARQFPNYSSELNVNALLLGDSALYLCASSLPWGGNEQFFGPGTRLTVL.

This clone was observed a handful of times. CDR3 DNA sequence: TGTGCCAGCAGCCAAAGGGGACAGGAATCTGGGGCCAACGTCCTGACTTTC. Protein product: CASSQRGQESGANVLTF. The chain carries TRBV4-2 and TRBJ2-6; TRBD1 matches 8 bases. Trimming at V came to 2 bases and at J to 1 base, leaving 4 bases not matched to a gene. Per germline, CDR1 LGHNA and CDR2 YNFKEQ. The CDR3 consists of 17 residues.

The chain couples TRBV27 to TRBJ2-6, with D uncertain. The germline CDR1 and CDR2 sequences are MNHEY and SMNVEV (reference sequence). The CDR3 covers 15 residues. V was cut by 1 base and J by 4 bases, with 8 bases left in between. The CDR3 DNA reads TGTGCCAGCAGTTTATTGTCGGTAGGGGCCAACGTCCTGACTTTC. It codes for CASSLLSVGANVLTF.

The CDR3 spells CSVVGTGERQYF. The CDR3 bases are TGCAGCGTTGTTGGGACAGGGGAAAGGCAGTACTTC. This rearrangement joins TRBV29-1 to TRBJ2-7, with 10 bases lining up with TRBD1. CDR1 and CDR2 from the germline V gene are SQVTM and ANQGSEA. V lost 4 bases, J lost 9 bases, and 6 bases stayed unmatched. The CDR3 length is 12 residues.

This chain uses TRBV29-1 with TRBJ2-1, with 7 nucleotides matching TRBD1. The CDR3 contains 12 residues. Germline V gene sequence: CDR1 SQVTM, CDR2 ANQGSEA. Germline trimming cut 7 bases from V and 6 bases from J; bases unmatched to any gene: 6. The DNA of the CDR3 is TGCAGCGGGCTGACAGGGTTCAATGAGCAGTTCTTC. This sequence encodes CSGLTGFNEQFF.